Reported below is one TCR beta chain. This entry belongs to a study of blood T cell repertoires in COVID-19. Study background: From the United States, Italy and Spain came samples of acute and convalescent COVID-19. The cDNA or gDNA used as material had been derived from T cells, B-cell-depleted T cells, or PBMCs.

Authors' methods: From reference gene primer amplification, estimates of nucleated cell counts were derived. Using immunoSEQ multiplex PCR, the repertoire was profiled, and TCRdb retains in-frame clones only, with some absent. V and J calls plus clone size are reproduced from that table; the DNA served to infer D and trimming. The profile shows roughly 140,000 clones, 88% of them singletons. Sequenced input: peripheral blood. This receptor was taken from a woman in her sixties or seventies with acute or convalescent COVID-19.

CDR3 sequence reads: CASSTGQTYNSPLHF. CDR3 bases: TGTGCCAGCAGCACGGGACAAACCTATAATTCACCCCTCCACTTT. This chain uses TRBV2 with TRBJ1-6, with D possibly matching TRBD1 (6 bases). This CDR3 spans 15 amino acids. The V end lost 6 bases, the J end lost 2 bases, and 11 bases lay between the germline ends. Germline CDR1 and CDR2: SNHLY and FYNNEI.